This record covers a single T cell receptor (beta chain). This entry comes from a study of blood T cell repertoires in COVID-19. As for the study in general: Samples representing acute and convalescent COVID-19 were sourced from the United States, Italy and Spain. T cells, B-cell-depleted T cells, or PBMCs supplied cDNA or gDNA.

In the authors' methods: Amplification with reference gene primers provided the estimates of nucleated cell counts. This table comes from immunoSEQ multiplex PCR, and its TCRdb copy is limited to in-frame clones, with some not included. The V and J calls and the clone size are those of that table, but D and trimming were determined from the DNA. The repertoire holds about 70,000 clones, approximately 80% seen once, with 9% to 10% in the top ten. The length of the CDR3 is 15 residues. CDR1 LGHNA and CDR2 YNFKEQ come from the germline V gene. V lost 0 bases and J lost 6, with 14 bases in between. The TCR originated in an elderly woman with acute or convalescent COVID-19. The V call is TRBV4-2, the J call TRBJ1-2, with D unclear. Sequences were obtained from peripheral blood. CDR3 sequence: CASSQERVARDGYTF. Written as DNA, the CDR3 is TGTGCCAGCAGCCAAGAAAGGGTTGCGAGGGATGGCTACACCTTC.